These 10 T cell receptor beta chains were sequenced from one sample in a study of T cells in Graves' hyperthyroidism and ophthalmopathy. From RNA transcripts, TCR beta CDR3 regions were amplified. The HTBI primer set was used in a first-round RT-PCR of the TCR CDR3. TCRdb reanalysed the multiplex PCR reads using MiXCR and keeps one entry per CDR3 protein. The table includes over 250,000 distinct CDR3 sequences, roughly 22% detected once. Sequencing was performed on blood. The receptor set was obtained from a man younger than 40 with Graves' ophthalmopathy.

This clonotype was seen a few times. The J gene is TRBJ2-2, the V gene TRBV12-3 or TRBV12-4, with 7 bases fitting TRBD2. J gave up 0 bases and V 6 bases, and 7 bases lay outside the gene matches. This CDR3 is 16 amino acids long. The CDR3: CASRTMGGANTGELFF. The CDR3 DNA follows: TGTGCCAGCAGGACAATGGGGGGGGCGAACACCGGGGAGCTGTTTTTT.

This clonotype was seen many times. The chain recombines TRBV28 with TRBJ2-7; D is possibly TRBD1 (6 bases). Germline lookup yields CDR1 MDHEN and CDR2 SYDVKM. The CDR3 has 11 amino acids. Trimming took 5 bases from V and 6 from J, leaving 8 bases between them. The CDR3 DNA follows: TGTGCCAGCAGTACAGGGTCCGAGCAGTACTTC. The encoded protein is CASSTGSEQYF. Looking up the rest from reference TRBV28 and TRBJ2-7 gives the full variable domain: DVKVTQSSRYLVKRTGEKVFLECVQDMDHENMFWYRQDPGLGLRLIYFSYDVKMKEKGDIPEGYSVSREKKERFSLILESASTNQTSMYLCASSTGSEQYFGPGTRLTVT.

V and J are TRBV30 and TRBJ2-6, with D perhaps assigned TRBD1 or TRBD2 (5 bases each). The germline V gene encodes CDR1 GTSNPN and CDR2 SVGIG (reference sequence). There are 18 residues in the CDR3. V lost 3 bases, J lost 0 bases, and 18 bases lay in between. The CDR3 protein is CAWSVGTQVTSGANVLTF. In nucleotides, the CDR3 is TGTGCCTGGAGCGTCGGGACCCAGGTTACCTCTGGGGCCAACGTCCTGACTTTC.

In its sample, this clonotype was seen a few times. This chain connects TRBV7-9 to TRBJ1-3; no firm D call. The CDR3 sequence is 14 residues long. Trimming pared 5 bases from V and 0 bases from J, leaving 8 bases between. The V gene's germline CDR1 is SEHNR and CDR2 FQNEAQ (reference sequence). CDR3 protein: CASSPAVSGNTIYF. The CDR3 nucleotides are TGTGCCAGCAGCCCCGCAGTCTCTGGAAACACCATATATTTT.

The chain is built from TRBV28 and TRBJ2-1, with 9 bases aligning to TRBD1. This CDR3 has 15 amino acids. The trim removed 6 bases at V and 5 bases at J, leaving 8 bases unmatched. The germline V gene has CDR1 MDHEN and CDR2 SYDVKM. CDR3 in amino acids: CASRGDRVADNEQFF. CDR3 bases: TGTGCCAGCAGGGGGGACAGGGTAGCCGACAATGAGCAGTTCTTC.

The chain carries TRBV2 and TRBJ2-5; D is perhaps TRBD2 (6 bases). Germline-derived CDR1 and CDR2 are SNHLY and FYNNEI. V was cut by 3 bases and J by 5 bases, with 10 bases left in between. This CDR3 comprises 13 residues. The CDR3 protein is CASSEGGAETQYF. The CDR3 DNA reads TGTGCCAGCAGTGAGGGGGGTGCGGAGACCCAGTACTTC.

V usage is TRBV11-2 and J usage is TRBJ1-6; D gene unclear. The CDR3 is made up of 16 amino acids. Trimming left V 1 base short and J 6 bases short, with 13 bases between. CDR1 is SGHAT, CDR2 FQNNGV, per germline. The CDR3, as DNA: TGTGCCAGCAGCTTAGGAGTAAGGGCCCTTAATTCACCCCTCCACTTT. The encoded protein is CASSLGVRALNSPLHF. Using reference TRBV11-2 and TRBJ1-6 for the parts outside the CDR3, the full variable domain is EAGVAQSPRYKIIEKRQSVAFWCNPISGHATLYWYQQILGQGPKLLIQFQNNGVVDDSQLPKDRFSAERLKGVDSTLKIQPAKLEDSAVYLCASSLGVRALNSPLHFGNGTRLTVT.

This clonotype was seen ten or more times. The rearrangement uses TRBV30 and TRBJ1-2, with D unclear. Looked up from germline, CDR1 is GTSNPN and CDR2 is SVGIG (reference sequence). The CDR3 extends over 13 amino acids. V shed 0 bases and J shed 4 bases, with 9 bases lying between them. CDR3 residues: CAWSVITVYGYTF. In DNA form, the CDR3 reads TGTGCCTGGAGTGTCATCACTGTCTATGGCTACACCTTC. The complete variable domain, with remaining parts taken from reference TRBV30 and TRBJ1-2, reads SQTIHQWPATLVQPVGSPLSLECTVEGTSNPNLYWYRQAAGRGLQLLFYSVGIGQISSEVPQNLSASRPQDRQFILSSKKLLLSDSGFYLCAWSVITVYGYTFGSGTRLTVV.

The count of this clonotype is one. The chain carries TRBV29-1 and TRBJ1-2, with D perhaps TRBD1 (5 bases). CDR3 length: 13 amino acids. The germline V gene encodes CDR1 SQVTM and CDR2 ANQGSEA. V lost 3 bases and J lost 2, with 10 bases in between. CDR3 sequence: CSVDGDGNYGYTF. DNA for the CDR3: TGCAGCGTTGATGGGGACGGGAACTATGGCTACACCTTC.

This sequence joins TRBV6-9 and TRBJ2-5; TRBD1 matches at 7 bases. The trim removed 4 bases at V and 5 bases at J, leaving 10 bases unmatched. Germline V CDR1 and CDR2: MNHGY, SVAAGI. The CDR3 spans 15 residues. The CDR3: CASSWGTETWETQYF. CDR3 bases: TGTGCCAGCAGTTGGGGGACAGAGACTTGGGAGACCCAGTACTTC.